Each of the 8 T cell receptor beta chains below was sequenced from the same sample in a study of T cells in Graves' hyperthyroidism and ophthalmopathy. There were TCR beta CDR3 regions amplified from RNA transcripts. Using the HTBI primer set, a first-round RT-PCR was run on the TCR CDR3. A single record per CDR3 protein comes from TCRdb applying MiXCR to the multiplex PCR reads. The sample gives some 500,000 distinct CDR3 sequences, roughly a quarter of which show up once; over 9% is in the top ten. Specimen: blood. All receptors derive from a woman under 40 with Graves' ophthalmopathy.

This clonotype has a single count. The chain recombines TRBV28 with TRBJ2-7; the match to TRBD2 covers 11 bases. The germline V gene encodes CDR1 MDHEN and CDR2 SYDVKM. The CDR3 is 15 residues long. Unmatched junction bases numbered 6, after V lost 4 bases and J lost 4 bases. The CDR3 loop is CASSSGLAARYEQYF. DNA of the CDR3: TGTGCCAGCAGTTCGGGACTAGCGGCGAGATACGAGCAGTACTTC.

In this sample, this clonotype turned up many times. This chain uses TRBV28 with TRBJ1-2, with 10 bases identical to TRBD1. V dropped 9 bases and J dropped 7; count of bases not matched to a gene: 8. The CDR3 totals 13 residues. Looked up from germline, CDR1 is MDHEN and CDR2 is SYDVKM. CDR3 nucleotide sequence: TGTGCCAGTGGGACAGGGGAAGGAAGTGGCTACACCTTC. Translated: CASGTGEGSGYTF.

The sample holds many counts of this clonotype. The chain joins TRBV11-2 to TRBJ1-4; D not resolved. CDR1 and CDR2 (germline): SGHAT, FQNNGV. Trimming cost V 2 bases and J 6 bases, with 13 bases left between them. The CDR3 consists of 15 residues. The CDR3 DNA sequence: TGTGCCAGCAGCTTATCCGGACCGGGTGATGAAAAACTGTTTTTT. Its translation: CASSLSGPGDEKLFF.

The chain employs TRBV4-1 and TRBJ2-5, with 10 bases identical to TRBD2. V shed 2 bases and J 5 bases; nucleotides not matched to a gene: 5. This CDR3 is 15 amino acids long. CDR1 and CDR2 (germline): MGHRA, YSYEKL. CDR3 region: CASSQSPSGGETQYF. CDR3 nucleotides: TGCGCCAGCAGCCAATCGCCTAGCGGGGGTGAGACCCAGTACTTC.

This clonotype was counted at least ten times. The J gene is TRBJ2-7, the V gene TRBV6-2 or TRBV6-3; the D gene could be TRBD1 or TRBD2 (5 bases each). Trimming pared 5 bases from V and 2 bases from J, leaving 10 bases between. Germline V lookup: CDR1 MNHEY, CDR2 SVGEGT. CDR3 length: 13 amino acids. CDR3 protein: CASSRGAPYEQYF. CDR3 nucleotides: TGTGCCAGCAGTAGGGGAGCTCCCTACGAGCAGTACTTC.

In its sample, this clonotype was seen many times. J is TRBJ1-5 and V is TRBV19; D remains ambiguous. V lost 3 bases, J lost 4 bases, and 7 bases lay in between. This CDR3 is 13 amino acids long. Per germline, CDR1 LNHDA and CDR2 SQIVND (reference sequence). The CDR3 DNA reads as TGTGCCAGTAGTATGAGCAGGAATCAGCCCCAGCATTTT. Amino acids: CASSMSRNQPQHF.

This chain uses TRBV2 with TRBJ2-5; 7 positions agree with TRBD2. V was pared by 7 bases and J by 0 bases, with 8 bases of the junction left unmatched. The CDR3 is made up of 15 amino acids. CDR1 is SNHLY, CDR2 FYNNEI, per germline. CDR3 sequence: CASTRLAWYQETQYF. Written as DNA, the CDR3 is TGTGCCAGCACCCGACTAGCCTGGTACCAAGAGACCCAGTACTTC.

This clonotype was counted ten times or more. The chain has TRBV10-3 and TRBJ1-2, with 9 nucleotides matching TRBD1. V shed 7 bases, J shed 4 bases, and the junction held 7 bases outside the gene matches. CDR1 and CDR2 (germline): ENHRY, SYGVKD. This CDR3 comprises 14 residues. The CDR3 region has the DNA TGTGCCATCACAACGCCGGGACAGGGCTATGGCTACACCTTC. Residues: CAITTPGQGYGYTF.